One and the same sample provided the 15 T cell receptor beta chains below, sequenced in a study of cytomegalovirus exposure and HLA in healthy donors. The primer mix had 60 Vbeta and 13 Jbeta primers. The data were produced by immunoSEQ multiplex PCR, yet TCRdb's version contains in-frame clones alone and is incomplete. The sample holds about 130,000 clones, approximately 80% seen once. The sample comprised PBMCs. The receptors shown here come from a male donor in good health and CMV-seronegative.

The table lists this clone with a few counts. V usage is TRBV4-2 and J usage is TRBJ1-4; a possible D gene is TRBD1 (5 bases). V was pared by 4 bases and J by 8 bases, with 14 bases between. CDR1 is LGHNA and CDR2 is YNFKEQ in the germline V gene. The CDR3 length is 14 residues. CDR3 DNA sequence: TGTGCCAGCAGCCTAGGAGCGGGGGACGAAAAACTGTTTTTT. Encoded protein: CASSLGAGDEKLFF.

The rearrangement links TRBV4-1 to TRBJ1-5; TRBD1 matches at 7 bases. The CDR3 length is 18 residues. The J segment lost 7 bases and the V segment lost 3 bases, leaving 18 bases of the junction unmatched. The germline V gene has CDR1 MGHRA and CDR2 YSYEKL. CDR3 DNA sequence: TGCGCCAGCAGCCAGCGCGGGGCAGGGGGTTTGGGTGAGCAGCCCCAGCATTTT. Protein sequence: CASSQRGAGGLGEQPQHF.

The V and J genes are TRBV11-2 and TRBJ1-2, with 7 bases matching TRBD1. V shed 4 bases and J 8 bases; nucleotides not matched to a gene: 16. The CDR3 is made up of 16 amino acids. The V gene's germline CDR1 is SGHAT and CDR2 FQNNGV. This chain's CDR3 is CASSSNRGQLRPGYTF. CDR3 sequence (DNA): TGTGCCAGCAGCTCCAATAGGGGACAGTTGCGGCCGGGCTACACCTTC.

The chain has TRBV19 and TRBJ2-6; 7 bases are shared with TRBD2. There are 17 residues in the CDR3. V lost 3 bases and J lost 0; bases outside the gene matches: 5. Per germline, CDR1 LNHDA and CDR2 SQIVND (reference sequence). The CDR3 DNA reads as TGTGCCAGTAGTATGCGAGCGGGGACCTCTGGGGCCAACGTCCTGACTTTC. Its protein product is CASSMRAGTSGANVLTF.

The sample holds one count of this clone. The genes are TRBV7-3 and TRBJ2-4; 12 nucleotides line up with TRBD2. The CDR3 totals 20 residues. Germline V gene data show CDR1 as SGHTA and CDR2 as FQGTGA. The V and J ends lost 4 bases and 6 bases, in that order; junction bases with no gene match: 19. CDR3 protein: CASSSTVLAGGPWVLNIQYF. CDR3 nucleotide sequence: TGTGCCAGCAGCTCGACGGTGCTAGCGGGAGGGCCGTGGGTCCTAAACATTCAGTACTTC.

This clone appeared a single time. The chain is built from TRBV7-6 and TRBJ2-5; TRBD1 agrees at 10 bases. The CDR3 has 14 amino acids. Germline CDR1 reads SGHVS; CDR2 reads FNYEAQ. The J segment lost 4 bases and the V segment lost 3 bases, leaving 2 bases of the junction unmatched. CDR3 in DNA: TGTGCCAGCAGCTTCCGGGACAGGGGAGAGACCCAGTACTTC. Translating it yields CASSFRDRGETQYF.

The V gene is TRBV4-3, the J gene TRBJ2-7, with a weak D call TRBD1 (6 bases). The CDR3 sequence is 17 residues long. The V end lost 0 bases, the J end lost 3 bases, and 18 bases lay between the germline ends. Germline V CDR1 and CDR2: LGHNA, YSLEER. For the CDR3, the DNA is TGCGCCAGCAGCCAAGAGTTTGCAGGGGCCCTGATCTACGAGCAGTACTTC. Its protein is CASSQEFAGALIYEQYF.

The chain is built from TRBV10-2 and TRBJ1-1, with D tentatively TRBD1 (5 bases). The CDR3 runs to 14 residues. V shed 2 bases and J shed 5 bases, with 12 bases lying between them. Germline assignment: CDR1 WSHSY and CDR2 SAAADI. In DNA form, the CDR3 reads TGCGCCAGCAGTGAGCTGGGCAGGGCAACTGAAGCTTTCTTT. Encoded protein: CASSELGRATEAFF.

The V and J genes are TRBV4-1 and TRBJ1-2; 7 positions match TRBD1. The germline gives CDR1 MGHRA, CDR2 YSYEKL. This CDR3 region has 14 residues. Unmatched junction bases numbered 4, after V lost 3 bases and J lost 3 bases. The CDR3 sequence: CASSQEGQYYGYTF. CDR3 coding DNA: TGCGCCAGCAGCCAGGAGGGACAGTACTATGGCTACACCTTC.

The chain uses TRBV11-2 and TRBJ1-5; D may be TRBD1 (5 bases). The germline V gene encodes CDR1 SGHAT and CDR2 FQNNGV. The germline V and J ends were trimmed by 5 bases and 4 bases, with 15 bases remaining between them. The CDR3 has 15 residues. The CDR3 reads CASSPTTGGNQPQHF. Written as DNA, the CDR3 is TGTGCCAGCAGCCCAACTACAGGTGGGAATCAGCCCCAGCATTTT.

The chain recombines TRBV2 with TRBJ1-6; D may be TRBD1 (6 bases). Germline CDR1 and CDR2: SNHLY and FYNNEI. The CDR3 has 15 amino acids. Trimming shortened V by 2 bases and J by 7 bases, and 12 bases separated the two germline ends. This CDR3 reads CASSEWDKLNSPLHF. CDR3 sequence (DNA): TGTGCCAGCAGTGAATGGGACAAGCTAAATTCACCCCTCCACTTT.

The chain uses TRBV29-1 and TRBJ1-2, with 8 bases identical to TRBD1. Germline-derived CDR1 and CDR2 are SQVTM and ANQGSEA. With V trimmed by 4 bases and J by 3 bases, 1 base remained unmatched. This CDR3 contains 12 residues. In DNA, the CDR3 is TGCAGCGTTGCAGGGGGCGACTATGGCTACACCTTC. This translates into CSVAGGDYGYTF.

V gene TRBV5-4 combines with J gene TRBJ2-1; 9 bases match TRBD2. The CDR3 consists of 15 residues. Per germline, CDR1 SGHNT and CDR2 YYREEE (reference sequence). V lost 3 bases, J lost 2 bases, and 3 bases stayed unmatched. The CDR3 DNA is TGTGCCAGCAGCTCGACTAGCGGAACCTACAATGAGCAGTTCTTC. Its protein product is CASSSTSGTYNEQFF. Variable domain in full (rest from reference TRBV5-4 and TRBJ2-1): ETGVTQSPTHLIKTRGQQVTLRCSSQSGHNTVSWYQQALGQGPQFIFQYYREEENGRGNFPPRFSGLQFPNYSSELNVNALELDDSALYLCASSSTSGTYNEQFFGPGTRLTVL.

The chain combines TRBV9 with TRBJ1-2; possible D gene TRBD1, 5 bases. From germline, CDR1 is SGDLS and CDR2 YYNGEE. The germline V and J ends were trimmed by 0 bases and 3 bases, with 12 bases remaining between them. The CDR3 has 15 amino acids. CDR3 sequence: CASSVESQGYYGYTF. For the CDR3, the DNA is TGTGCCAGCAGCGTAGAGTCTCAGGGATACTATGGCTACACCTTC.

Comment on this clone: The junction shows a germline mismatch at one end, possibly a read error. The chain combines TRBV4-1 with TRBJ1-4; D not resolved. The CDR3 length is 12 residues. Germline V CDR1 and CDR2: MGHRA, YSYEKL. This CDR3 is CASSQDRRCRVF. CDR3 sequence (DNA): TGCGCCAGCAGCCAAGATCGGCGGTGCCGAGTTTTT.